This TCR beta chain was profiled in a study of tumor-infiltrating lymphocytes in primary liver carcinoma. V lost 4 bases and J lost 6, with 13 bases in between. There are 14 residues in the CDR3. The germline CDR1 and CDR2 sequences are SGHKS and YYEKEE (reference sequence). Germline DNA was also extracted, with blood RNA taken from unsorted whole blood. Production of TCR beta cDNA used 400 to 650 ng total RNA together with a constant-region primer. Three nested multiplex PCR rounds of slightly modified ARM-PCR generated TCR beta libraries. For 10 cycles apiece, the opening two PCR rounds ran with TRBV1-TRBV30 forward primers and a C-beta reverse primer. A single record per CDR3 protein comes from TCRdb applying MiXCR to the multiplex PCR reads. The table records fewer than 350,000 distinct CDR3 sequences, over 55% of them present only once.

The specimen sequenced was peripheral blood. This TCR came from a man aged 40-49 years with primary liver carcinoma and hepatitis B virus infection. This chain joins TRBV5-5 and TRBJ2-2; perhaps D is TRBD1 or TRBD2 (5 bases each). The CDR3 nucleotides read TGTGCCAGCAGCCCCGGCTGGGGACCCGGGGAGCTGTTTTTT. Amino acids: CASSPGWGPGELFF. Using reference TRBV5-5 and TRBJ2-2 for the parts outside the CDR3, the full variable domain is DAGVTQSPTHLIKTRGQQVTLRCSPISGHKSVSWYQQVLGQGPQFIFQYYEKEERGRGNFPDRFSARQFPNYSSELNVNALLLGDSALYLCASSPGWGPGELFFGEGSRLTVL.